This entry lists 16 T cell receptor beta chains sequenced from one sample in a study of blood T cells in healthy people across ages. A second PCR, run for about 6 to 11 cycles, used a sample-barcoded 5' primer plus a J-beta primer mix. TCRdb fed the 5' RACE reads into MiXCR, producing one record per CDR3 protein. The sample records about 730,000 distinct CDR3 sequences, about 42% being singletons. Source material: blood. Every receptor here comes from a woman in her sixties in good health.

The chain employs TRBV7-9 and TRBJ2-2, with D uncertain. V lost 5 bases to trimming and J lost 5 bases, with 15 bases between them. Germline V gene lookup returns CDR1 SEHNR and CDR2 FQNEAQ (reference sequence). This CDR3 has 15 residues. The CDR3: CASSQTSLGTGELFF. For the CDR3, the DNA is TGTGCCAGCAGCCAAACCTCCCTGGGTACCGGGGAGCTGTTTTTT.

This chain connects TRBV5-1 to TRBJ2-7, with D unclear. The V gene lost 1 base and the J gene lost 3 bases, with 14 bases spanning the gap. CDR3 length equals 15 residues. CDR1 and CDR2 (germline): SGHRS, YFSETQ. This chain's CDR3 is CASSLSPTNLYEQYF. In DNA form, the CDR3 reads TGCGCCAGCAGCTTGAGCCCTACTAATCTCTACGAGCAGTACTTC.

The V gene is TRBV25-1, the J gene TRBJ2-5, with 7 bases that match TRBD1. Trimming removed 3 bases from V and 5 bases from J; junction bases left unmatched: 12. The CDR3 covers 16 residues. Per germline, CDR1 MGHDK and CDR2 SYGVNS. CDR3 coding DNA: TGTGCCAGCAGTGACAATGTCTGGGACAGAAGTGAGACCCAGTACTTC. It codes for CASSDNVWDRSETQYF.

In its sample, this clonotype was seen a few times. The chain carries TRBV29-1 and TRBJ1-1; 7 bases agree with TRBD1. Germline lookup yields CDR1 SQVTM and CDR2 ANQGSEA. J gave up 6 bases and V 7 bases, and 5 bases lay outside the gene matches. The CDR3 is 11 residues long. Here the CDR3 DNA reads TGCAGCGGGGGGGACAGTCCTGAAGCTTTCTTT. It specifies CSGGDSPEAFF.

The chain links TRBV7-6 to TRBJ2-1; 8 bases fit TRBD2. The CDR3 extends over 16 amino acids. Trimming removed 1 base from V and 6 bases from J; junction bases left unmatched: 8. CDR1 and CDR2 from the germline V gene are SGHVS and FNYEAQ. The CDR3 sequence: CASSLDPYLAGNEQFF. The CDR3 region has the DNA TGTGCCAGCAGCTTAGACCCCTACCTAGCGGGCAATGAGCAGTTCTTC.

This sequence joins TRBV24-1 and TRBJ2-3; D gene uncertain. Trimming shortened V by 2 bases and J by 4 bases, and 3 bases separated the two germline ends. Germline V gene sequence: CDR1 KGHDR, CDR2 SFDVKD. The CDR3 has 12 residues. The chain's CDR3 is CATSDWADTQYF. The CDR3 DNA sequence: TGTGCCACCAGTGATTGGGCAGATACGCAGTATTTT.

The chain has TRBV20-1 and TRBJ2-3; no clear D gene. This CDR3 region has 14 residues. Germline V gene data show CDR1 as DFQATT and CDR2 as SNEGSKA (reference sequence). V lost 3 bases, J lost 5 bases, and 15 bases lay in between. The CDR3 loop reads CSASVTSSGDTQYF. DNA for the CDR3: TGCAGTGCTAGTGTGACAAGTTCGGGAGATACGCAGTATTTT.

This clonotype was observed a handful of times. The rearrangement joins TRBV12-3 or TRBV12-4 to TRBJ2-7, with D possibly being TRBD2 (6 bases). V lost 5 bases, J lost 6 bases, and 20 bases lay in between. The CDR3 runs 15 residues. The CDR3 spells CASSGIAVPGSEQYF. The CDR3 bases are TGTGCCAGCAGTGGAATAGCGGTTCCTGGGAGCGAGCAGTACTTC.

In this sample, this clonotype turned up a few times. This CDR3 reads CASSQAAGLAGGEAYEQYF. DNA of the CDR3: TGTGCCAGCAGCCAAGCGGCTGGACTAGCGGGAGGAGAGGCCTACGAGCAGTACTTC. This chain joins TRBV4-2 and TRBJ2-7; 14 bases match TRBD2. The CDR3 is made up of 19 amino acids. V was pared by 1 base and J by 2 bases, with 10 bases of the junction left unmatched. CDR1 and CDR2 (germline): LGHNA, YNFKEQ.

The chain joins TRBV12-3 or TRBV12-4 to TRBJ1-5; 10 bases align to TRBD1. This CDR3 is 19 amino acids long. Trimming at V came to 10 bases and at J to 4 bases, leaving 22 bases not matched to a gene. CDR3 coding DNA: TGTGCCAACAATTCCCGGTCTATGCTAGGACAGGGGGAAAATCAGCCCCAGCATTTT. Translation gives CANNSRSMLGQGENQPQHF.

At least ten counts were recorded for this clonotype. The chain uses TRBV29-1 and TRBJ1-1, with no clear D. Germline values: CDR1 SQVTM, CDR2 ANQGSEA. The CDR3 is 13 residues long. V was clipped by 3 bases and J by 2 bases, with 10 bases between them. As DNA, the CDR3 is TGCAGCGTTGATCACGGAATAAACACTGAAGCTTTCTTT. It specifies CSVDHGINTEAFF.

This clonotype was seen a few times. The chain has TRBV7-2 and TRBJ2-1, with 9 bases identical to TRBD2. V lost 1 base and J lost 9; bases outside the gene matches: 4. The CDR3 contains 14 residues. Germline-derived CDR1 and CDR2 are SGHTA and FQGNSA. This CDR3 is CASSLGQREVEQFF. DNA of the CDR3: TGTGCCAGCAGCTTAGGGCAGCGGGAGGTTGAGCAGTTCTTC.

This clonotype was recorded many times. The chain employs TRBV29-1 and TRBJ2-7, with D unclear. CDR1 is SQVTM and CDR2 is ANQGSEA in the germline V gene. The V end lost 4 bases, the J end lost 4 bases, and 14 bases lay between the germline ends. The CDR3 has 13 amino acids. CDR3 in amino acids: CSVADPGLYEQYF. In DNA form, the CDR3 reads TGCAGCGTTGCGGACCCCGGGCTGTACGAGCAGTACTTC.

The chain carries TRBV20-1 and TRBJ1-2; possibly TRBD1 for D (6 bases). The CDR3 is made up of 12 amino acids. Germline V gene data show CDR1 as DFQATT and CDR2 as SNEGSKA (reference sequence). The V and J ends lost 6 bases and 4 bases respectively, with 12 bases between them. CDR3 region: CSAPDRGYGYTF. In nucleotides, the CDR3 is TGCAGTGCACCGGACAGAGGCTATGGCTACACCTTC.

The V call is TRBV4-2, the J call TRBJ2-7; 10 bases map to TRBD2. Trimming at V came to 1 base and at J to 7 bases, leaving 10 bases not matched to a gene. The germline CDR1 and CDR2 sequences are LGHNA and YNFKEQ. CDR3 length: 16 residues. As DNA, the CDR3 is TGTGCCAGCAGCCAAGCAGGTCTAGCGGGAGAGGATGAGCAGTACTTC. Translating it yields CASSQAGLAGEDEQYF.

The rearrangement joins TRBV11-2 to TRBJ2-7; 9 nucleotides match TRBD1. V lost 1 base, J lost 10 bases, and 8 bases stayed unmatched. Germline loops: CDR1 SGHAT, CDR2 FQNNGV. The CDR3 covers 14 residues. DNA for the CDR3: TGTGCCAGCAGCTTAGCTGGACAGGGGTTGTCCCAGTACTTC. It encodes CASSLAGQGLSQYF.